The entry below describes one TCR beta chain. What it binds is unknown. These data originate in a study of glioma-infiltrating T cells after dendritic cell vaccination. About the study: Dendritic cell vaccination trial patients had either newly diagnosed or recurrent glioblastoma. Findings and limits, study-wide: Higher pretreatment TIL content predicted longer progression-free time and survival.

Time point specified: after dendritic cell vaccination, including at tumor progression/relapse. Input was 2 to 2.5 ug genomic DNA, or all available if less. The primer mix had 60 V beta and 13 J beta primers. This table comes from immunoSEQ multiplex PCR, and its TCRdb copy is limited to in-frame clones, with some not included. The data contain over 55,000 clones, around 83% of them singletons. The sequencing here drew on blood, taken after dendritic cell vaccination. This sequence originates from a human donor with glioblastoma.

CDR3 sequence: CASRYGTDSSYEQYF. The CDR3 coding sequence is TGTGCCAGCAGGTACGGGACAGATTCCTCCTACGAGCAGTACTTC. The chain employs TRBV5-6 and TRBJ2-7, with 7 bases lining up with TRBD1. Germline CDR1 and CDR2: SGHDT and YYEEEE. J lost 0 bases, V lost 5 bases, and 8 bases had no gene match. CDR3 length: 15 amino acids.